This is a list of T cell receptor beta chains from one sample in a study of cytomegalovirus exposure and HLA in healthy donors. Assay used: immunoSEQ multiplex PCR; TCRdb lists only in-frame clones, some missing. The sample includes more than 150,000 clones, more than 65% of them seen just once. The specimen was PBMCs. The receptors shown here come from a woman in her twenties or thirties in good health and CMV-seropositive. The CDR3 runs from the conserved cysteine through the conserved F or W. D genes are given only for firm matches. Clone size is shown for a subset of rows, as once, few, many or a class of expanded clone.

D gene: TRBD2
J gene: TRBJ2-1
V gene: TRBV27
clone size: NA
CDR3 protein: CASSLTSGIIVQFF
CDR3 DNA: TGTGCCAGCAGCCTTACTAGCGGGATTATTGTGCAGTTCTTC

D gene: TRBD2
J gene: TRBJ2-1
V gene: TRBV7-9
clone size: NA
CDR3 protein: CASSLDGGEYNEQFF
CDR3 DNA: TGTGCCAGCAGCTTAGATGGGGGGGAATACAATGAGCAGTTCTTC

D gene: TRBD1
J gene: TRBJ1-1
V gene: TRBV7-8
clone size: NA
CDR3 protein: CASSLSVFPGGTNTEAFF
CDR3 DNA: TGTGCCAGCAGCTTAAGCGTCTTTCCAGGGGGGACGAACACTGAAGCTTTCTTT

D gene: TRBD2
J gene: TRBJ2-7
V gene: TRBV19
clone size: NA
CDR3 protein: CASSMVDGRANEQYF
CDR3 DNA: TGTGCCAGTAGTATGGTGGACGGGAGGGCCAACGAGCAGTACTTC

D gene: NA
J gene: TRBJ2-4
V gene: TRBV28
clone size: NA
CDR3 protein: CASSLPRVAGSKNIQYF
CDR3 DNA: TGTGCCAGCAGTTTACCCCGGGTGGCGGGGTCCAAAAACATTCAGTACTTC

D gene: NA
J gene: TRBJ2-2
V gene: TRBV10-2
clone size: NA
CDR3 protein: CASSEWGPDTGELFF
CDR3 DNA: TGCGCCAGCAGTGAGTGGGGGCCGGACACCGGGGAGCTGTTTTTT

D gene: NA
J gene: TRBJ2-1
V gene: TRBV4-3
clone size: few
CDR3 protein: CASSQEIRGYNEQFF
CDR3 DNA: TGCGCCAGCAGCCAAGAGATCAGGGGATACAATGAGCAGTTCTTC

D gene: TRBD1
J gene: TRBJ2-7
V gene: TRBV5-1
clone size: few
CDR3 protein: CASSLGQGARDEQYF
CDR3 DNA: TGCGCCAGCAGCTTGGGTCAGGGGGCGCGGGACGAGCAGTACTTC

D gene: TRBD1
J gene: TRBJ1-1
V gene: TRBV2
clone size: NA
CDR3 protein: CASSSAQGAIRGAEAFF
CDR3 DNA: TGTGCCAGCAGTTCTGCACAGGGGGCGATTAGGGGAGCTGAAGCTTTCTTT

D gene: TRBD1
J gene: TRBJ1-2
V gene: TRBV7-2
clone size: NA
CDR3 protein: CASSPRDREYGYTF
CDR3 DNA: TGTGCCAGCAGCCCGAGGGACAGGGAGTATGGCTACACCTTC

D gene: TRBD2
J gene: TRBJ2-7
V gene: TRBV6-5
clone size: NA
CDR3 protein: CASSYSRLAGAFEQYF
CDR3 DNA: TGTGCCAGCAGTTACTCTCGACTAGCGGGGGCCTTTGAGCAGTACTTC

D gene: TRBD2
J gene: TRBJ2-5
V gene: TRBV7-2
clone size: NA
CDR3 protein: CASSLLAGGPQETQYF
CDR3 DNA: TGTGCCAGCAGCCTACTAGCGGGAGGGCCCCAAGAGACCCAGTACTTC

D gene: TRBD1
J gene: TRBJ1-2
V gene: TRBV4-3
clone size: NA
CDR3 protein: CASSHATGTGGLGVGYTF
CDR3 DNA: TGCGCCAGCAGCCACGCTACCGGGACAGGGGGTTTAGGTGTTGGCTACACCTTC

D gene: NA
J gene: TRBJ1-4
V gene: TRBV6-1
clone size: once
CDR3 protein: CASSERGGANEKLFF
CDR3 DNA: TGTGCCAGCAGTGAAAGGGGGGGGGCTAATGAAAAACTGTTTTTT

D gene: NA
J gene: TRBJ2-1
V gene: TRBV27
clone size: NA
CDR3 protein: CASSPSPYGKLYNEQFF
CDR3 DNA: TGTGCCAGCAGTCCCTCCCCATACGGGAAGCTCTACAATGAGCAGTTCTTC

D gene: NA
J gene: TRBJ2-7
V gene: TRBV10-2
clone size: NA
CDR3 protein: CASRALEGYEQYF
CDR3 DNA: TGCGCCAGCAGGGCGTTGGAGGGCTACGAGCAGTACTTC

D gene: NA
J gene: TRBJ1-2
V gene: TRBV7-9
clone size: NA
CDR3 protein: CASSNGIGGDGYTF
CDR3 DNA: TGTGCCAGCAGCAACGGAATCGGCGGGGATGGCTACACCTTC

D gene: TRBD2
J gene: TRBJ2-7
V gene: TRBV6-6
clone size: NA
CDR3 protein: CASSYSGGGDHEQYF
CDR3 DNA: TGTGCCAGCAGTTACTCCGGCGGGGGGGACCACGAGCAGTACTTC

D gene: TRBD1
J gene: TRBJ1-1
V gene: TRBV5-6
clone size: NA
CDR3 protein: CASSFRGLREAFF
CDR3 DNA: TGTGCCAGCAGCTTCAGGGGGCTAAGGGAAGCTTTCTTT

D gene: TRBD2
J gene: TRBJ2-1
V gene: TRBV6-6
clone size: few
CDR3 protein: CASSYSPSGTYNEQFF
CDR3 DNA: TGTGCCAGCAGTTACTCGCCTAGCGGGACCTACAATGAGCAGTTCTTC

D gene: TRBD1
J gene: TRBJ1-1
V gene: TRBV27
clone size: NA
CDR3 protein: CASSLDRRSGGTEAFF
CDR3 DNA: TGTGCCAGCAGTTTGGACAGGAGGTCCGGGGGCACTGAAGCTTTCTTT

D gene: NA
J gene: TRBJ2-7
V gene: TRBV7-6
clone size: NA
CDR3 protein: CASSLATLGEQYF
CDR3 DNA: TGTGCCAGCAGCTTAGCGACCCTAGGCGAGCAGTACTTC

D gene: NA
J gene: TRBJ2-7
V gene: TRBV5-1
clone size: few
CDR3 protein: CASSLVPGVAYEQYF
CDR3 DNA: TGCGCCAGCAGCTTGGTCCCGGGAGTGGCCTACGAGCAGTACTTC

D gene: NA
J gene: TRBJ2-2
V gene: TRBV5-4
clone size: NA
CDR3 protein: CASSLGQFATGELFF
CDR3 DNA: TGTGCCAGCAGCTTAGGACAGTTCGCCACCGGGGAGCTGTTTTTT

D gene: NA
J gene: TRBJ2-1
V gene: TRBV11-2
clone size: NA
CDR3 protein: CASSFLLYNEQFF
CDR3 DNA: TGTGCCAGCAGCTTCCTACTCTACAATGAGCAGTTCTTC

D gene: NA
J gene: TRBJ2-7
V gene: TRBV2
clone size: NA
CDR3 protein: CASSAGSGLYEQYF
CDR3 DNA: TGTGCCAGCAGTGCGGGGTCGGGCCTATACGAGCAGTACTTC

D gene: NA
J gene: TRBJ2-7
V gene: TRBV10-3
clone size: NA
CDR3 protein: CAISERGGAFYEQYF
CDR3 DNA: TGTGCCATCAGTGAGCGAGGAGGGGCGTTCTACGAGCAGTACTTC

D gene: TRBD1
J gene: TRBJ1-4
V gene: TRBV5-1
clone size: few
CDR3 protein: CASSRTGGLNEKLFF
CDR3 DNA: TGCGCCAGCAGCCGGACAGGGGGACTTAATGAAAAACTGTTTTTT

D gene: NA
J gene: TRBJ2-7
V gene: TRBV2
clone size: NA
CDR3 protein: CASPRLVDATYEQYF
CDR3 DNA: TGTGCCAGCCCTCGACTGGTAGACGCGACCTACGAGCAGTACTTC

D gene: TRBD1
J gene: TRBJ2-4
V gene: TRBV27
clone size: once
CDR3 protein: CATRQGIGTKNIQYF
CDR3 DNA: TGTGCCACCAGACAGGGGATCGGGACCAAAAACATTCAGTACTTC

D gene: NA
J gene: TRBJ2-3
V gene: TRBV10-2
clone size: NA
CDR3 protein: CASSGPSSRRGTDTQYF
CDR3 DNA: TGCGCCAGCAGTGGGCCCAGTAGCCGGCGCGGGACAGATACGCAGTATTTT

D gene: TRBD1
J gene: TRBJ1-1
V gene: TRBV19
clone size: NA
CDR3 protein: CASSIGLEGAMIEAFF
CDR3 DNA: TGTGCCAGTAGTATAGGATTGGAGGGGGCTATGATTGAAGCTTTCTTT

D gene: NA
J gene: TRBJ2-2
V gene: TRBV6-5
clone size: few
CDR3 protein: CASLGGANTGELFF
CDR3 DNA: TGTGCCAGCTTGGGCGGGGCGAACACCGGGGAGCTGTTTTTT

D gene: TRBD2
J gene: TRBJ2-3
V gene: TRBV7-9
clone size: few
CDR3 protein: CASSPPTWALGGGTDTQYF
CDR3 DNA: TGTGCCAGCAGCCCTCCGACGTGGGCCCTGGGGGGGGGCACAGATACGCAGTATTTT

D gene: NA
J gene: TRBJ2-7
V gene: TRBV9
clone size: NA
CDR3 protein: CASSPRRETGGSHEQYF
CDR3 DNA: TGTGCCAGCAGCCCCCGCCGGGAAACCGGGGGATCCCACGAGCAGTACTTC

D gene: NA
J gene: TRBJ1-1
V gene: TRBV19
clone size: NA
CDR3 protein: CASSIGVVGDYTEAFF
CDR3 DNA: TGTGCCAGTAGTATAGGCGTAGTAGGGGACTACACTGAAGCTTTCTTT

D gene: TRBD2
J gene: TRBJ2-7
V gene: TRBV28
clone size: NA
CDR3 protein: CASSLGGLAGSAGFEQYF
CDR3 DNA: TGTGCCAGCAGCCTAGGGGGACTAGCGGGTTCAGCCGGCTTTGAGCAGTACTTC

D gene: NA
J gene: TRBJ1-6
V gene: TRBV5-1
clone size: once
CDR3 protein: CASSNEVSSYNSPLHF
CDR3 DNA: TGCGCCAGCAGCAACGAAGTCAGCTCCTATAATTCACCCCTCCACTTT

D gene: NA
J gene: TRBJ2-2
V gene: TRBV4-1
clone size: NA
CDR3 protein: CASSQASGTTGELFF
CDR3 DNA: TGCGCCAGCAGCCAAGCGTCAGGTACCACCGGGGAGCTGTTTTTT

D gene: NA
J gene: TRBJ2-5
V gene: TRBV2
clone size: NA
CDR3 protein: CASSGSYETQYF
CDR3 DNA: TGTGCCAGCAGTGGGAGTTACGAGACCCAGTACTTC

D gene: NA
J gene: TRBJ2-6
V gene: TRBV6-5
clone size: NA
CDR3 protein: CASTPSGSGANVLTF
CDR3 DNA: TGTGCCAGCACCCCTTCCGGGTCCGGGGCCAACGTCCTGACTTTC

D gene: NA
J gene: TRBJ2-7
V gene: TRBV29-1
clone size: NA
CDR3 protein: CSVETSRGIHYEQYF
CDR3 DNA: TGCAGCGTTGAGACTTCTAGGGGGATCCACTACGAGCAGTACTTC

D gene: NA
J gene: TRBJ1-6
V gene: TRBV5-1
clone size: NA
CDR3 protein: CASSLELSGDNSPLHF
CDR3 DNA: TGCGCCAGCAGCTTGGAACTTTCAGGGGATAATTCACCCCTCCACTTT

D gene: NA
J gene: TRBJ1-1
V gene: TRBV7-6
clone size: once
CDR3 protein: CASSPNTVNGEAFF
CDR3 DNA: TGTGCCAGCAGCCCCAATACGGTGAACGGTGAAGCTTTCTTT

D gene: NA
J gene: TRBJ2-5
V gene: TRBV4-2
clone size: NA
CDR3 protein: CASSQVQTPEETQYF
CDR3 DNA: TGTGCCAGCAGCCAAGTCCAGACACCCGAAGAGACCCAGTACTTC

D gene: NA
J gene: TRBJ2-7
V gene: TRBV10-3
clone size: NA
CDR3 protein: CAINQGGNEQYF
CDR3 DNA: TGTGCCATCAATCAGGGCGGCAACGAGCAGTACTTC

D gene: NA
J gene: TRBJ2-1
V gene: TRBV7-6
clone size: NA
CDR3 protein: CASSLDSFTYNEQFF
CDR3 DNA: TGTGCCAGCAGCTTAGACTCGTTTACCTACAATGAGCAGTTCTTC

D gene: NA
J gene: TRBJ1-5
V gene: TRBV28
clone size: NA
CDR3 protein: CASSTTRVWSNQPQHF
CDR3 DNA: TGTGCCAGCAGCACCACCAGGGTTTGGAGCAATCAGCCCCAGCATTTT